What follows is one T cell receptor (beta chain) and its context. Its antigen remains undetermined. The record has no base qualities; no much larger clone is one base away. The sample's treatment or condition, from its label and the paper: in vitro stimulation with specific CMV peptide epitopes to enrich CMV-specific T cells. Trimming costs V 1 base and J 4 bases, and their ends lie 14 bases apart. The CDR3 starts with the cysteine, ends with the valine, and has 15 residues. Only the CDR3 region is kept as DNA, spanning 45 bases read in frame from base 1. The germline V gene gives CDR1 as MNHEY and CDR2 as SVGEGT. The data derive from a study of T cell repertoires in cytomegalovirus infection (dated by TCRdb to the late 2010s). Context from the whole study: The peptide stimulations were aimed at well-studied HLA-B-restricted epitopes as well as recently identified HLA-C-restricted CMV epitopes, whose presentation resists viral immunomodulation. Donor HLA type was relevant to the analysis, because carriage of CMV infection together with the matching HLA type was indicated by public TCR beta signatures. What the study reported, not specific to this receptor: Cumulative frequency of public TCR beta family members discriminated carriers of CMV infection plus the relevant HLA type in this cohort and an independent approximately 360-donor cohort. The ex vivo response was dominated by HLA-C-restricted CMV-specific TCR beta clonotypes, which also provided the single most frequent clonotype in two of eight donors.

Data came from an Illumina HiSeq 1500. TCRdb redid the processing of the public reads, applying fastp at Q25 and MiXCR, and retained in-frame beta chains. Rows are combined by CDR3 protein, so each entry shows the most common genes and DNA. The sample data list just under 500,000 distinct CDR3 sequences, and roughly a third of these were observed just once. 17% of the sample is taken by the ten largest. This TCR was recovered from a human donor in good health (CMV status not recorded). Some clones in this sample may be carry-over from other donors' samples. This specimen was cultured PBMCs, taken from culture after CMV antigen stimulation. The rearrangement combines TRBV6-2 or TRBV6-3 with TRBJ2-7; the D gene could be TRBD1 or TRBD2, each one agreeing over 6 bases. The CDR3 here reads CASSYYRGTQYEQYV. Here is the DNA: TGTGCCAGCAGTTACTACCGCGGGACACAATACGAGCAGTACGTC.